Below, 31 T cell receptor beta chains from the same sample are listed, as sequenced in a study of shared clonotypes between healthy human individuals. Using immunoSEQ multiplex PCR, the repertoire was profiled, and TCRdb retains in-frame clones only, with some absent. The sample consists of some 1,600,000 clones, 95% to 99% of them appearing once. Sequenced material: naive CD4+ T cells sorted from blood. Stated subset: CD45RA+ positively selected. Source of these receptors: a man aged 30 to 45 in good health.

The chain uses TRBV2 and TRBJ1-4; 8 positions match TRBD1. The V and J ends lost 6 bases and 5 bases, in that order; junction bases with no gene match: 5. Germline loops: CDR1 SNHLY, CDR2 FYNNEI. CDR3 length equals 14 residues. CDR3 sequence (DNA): TGTGCCAGCAGCTGGACAGGGCCGAATGAAAAACTGTTTTTT. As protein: CASSWTGPNEKLFF.

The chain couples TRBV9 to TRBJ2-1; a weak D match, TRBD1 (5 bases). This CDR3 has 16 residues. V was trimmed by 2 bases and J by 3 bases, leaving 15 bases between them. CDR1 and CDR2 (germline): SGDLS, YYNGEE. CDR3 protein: CASSVGETVVYNEQFF. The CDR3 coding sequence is TGTGCCAGCAGCGTTGGAGAGACAGTGGTCTACAATGAGCAGTTCTTC.

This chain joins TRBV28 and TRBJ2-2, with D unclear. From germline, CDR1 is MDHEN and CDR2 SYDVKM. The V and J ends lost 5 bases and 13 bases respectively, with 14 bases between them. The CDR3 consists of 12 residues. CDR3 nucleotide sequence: TGTGCCAGCAGTCTTGTGGGTAATCTGCTGTTTTTT. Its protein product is CASSLVGNLLFF.

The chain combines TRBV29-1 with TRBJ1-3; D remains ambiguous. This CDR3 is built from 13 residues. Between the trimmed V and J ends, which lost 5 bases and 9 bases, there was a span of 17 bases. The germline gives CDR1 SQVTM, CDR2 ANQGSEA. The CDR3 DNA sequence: TGCAGCGTTTCCCTTTCCCCTTGGAGCACCATATATTTT. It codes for CSVSLSPWSTIYF.

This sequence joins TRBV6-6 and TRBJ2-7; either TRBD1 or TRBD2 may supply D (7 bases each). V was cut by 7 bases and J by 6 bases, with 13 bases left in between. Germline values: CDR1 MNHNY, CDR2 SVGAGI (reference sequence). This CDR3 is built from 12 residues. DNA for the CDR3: TGTGCCAGCACCACAGGGGAGGGCGAGCAGTACTTC. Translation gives CASTTGEGEQYF.

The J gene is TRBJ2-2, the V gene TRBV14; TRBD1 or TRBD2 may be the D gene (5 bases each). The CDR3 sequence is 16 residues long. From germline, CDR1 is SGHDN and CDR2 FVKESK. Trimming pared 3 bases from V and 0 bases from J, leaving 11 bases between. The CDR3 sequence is CASSQRAGSNTGELFF. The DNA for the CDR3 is TGTGCCAGCAGCCAGAGGGCAGGGTCGAACACCGGGGAGCTGTTTTTT.

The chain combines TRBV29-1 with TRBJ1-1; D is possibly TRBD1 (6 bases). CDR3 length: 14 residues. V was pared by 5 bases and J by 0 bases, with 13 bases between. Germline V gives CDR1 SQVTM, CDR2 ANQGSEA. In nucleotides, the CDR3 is TGCAGCGTTTTTCCCCGGGACATGAACACTGAAGCTTTCTTT. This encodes CSVFPRDMNTEAFF.

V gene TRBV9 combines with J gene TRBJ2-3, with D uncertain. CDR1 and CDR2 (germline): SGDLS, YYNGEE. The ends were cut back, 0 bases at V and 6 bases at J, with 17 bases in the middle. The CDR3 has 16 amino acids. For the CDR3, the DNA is TGTGCCAGCAGCGTAGACCTATCTGGGCTGTCGGATACGCAGTATTTT. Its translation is CASSVDLSGLSDTQYF.

The CDR3 nucleotides are TGTGCCAGCAGCGGACCCCGGGACAATGAAGGAGATACGCAGTATTTT. This codes for CASSGPRDNEGDTQYF. The rearrangement uses TRBV9 and TRBJ2-3, with a possible D match to TRBD1 (6 bases). V shed 3 bases and J shed 5 bases, with 19 bases lying between them. From germline, CDR1 is SGDLS and CDR2 YYNGEE. The CDR3 loop spans 16 amino acids.

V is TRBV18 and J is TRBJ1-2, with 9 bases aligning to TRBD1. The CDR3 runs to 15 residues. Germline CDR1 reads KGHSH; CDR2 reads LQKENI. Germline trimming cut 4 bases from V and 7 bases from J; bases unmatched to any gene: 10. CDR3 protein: CASSQTDRGAVGYTF. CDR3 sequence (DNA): TGTGCCAGCTCACAAACCGACAGGGGGGCCGTTGGCTACACCTTC.

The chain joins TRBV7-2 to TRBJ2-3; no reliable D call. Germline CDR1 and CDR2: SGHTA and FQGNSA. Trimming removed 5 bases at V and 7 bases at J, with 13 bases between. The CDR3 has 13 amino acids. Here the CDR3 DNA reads TGTGCCAGCAGCCCTCTACTGGGTAATACGCAGTATTTT. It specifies CASSPLLGNTQYF.

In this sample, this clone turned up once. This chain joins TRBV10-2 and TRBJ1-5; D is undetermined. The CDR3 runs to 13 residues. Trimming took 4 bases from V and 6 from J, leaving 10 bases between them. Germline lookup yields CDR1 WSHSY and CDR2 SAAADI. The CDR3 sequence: CASSAVPFQPQHF. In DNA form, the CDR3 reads TGCGCCAGCAGTGCCGTCCCGTTTCAGCCCCAGCATTTT.

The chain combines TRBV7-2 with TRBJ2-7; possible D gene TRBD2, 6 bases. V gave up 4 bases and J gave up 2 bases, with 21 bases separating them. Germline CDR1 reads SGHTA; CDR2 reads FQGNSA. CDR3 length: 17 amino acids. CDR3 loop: CASSWKLGRRGPYEQYF. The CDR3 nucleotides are TGTGCCAGCAGCTGGAAGTTGGGACGGAGGGGTCCCTACGAGCAGTACTTC. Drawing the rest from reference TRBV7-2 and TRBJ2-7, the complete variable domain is GAGVSQSPSNKVTEKGKDVELRCDPISGHTALYWYRQSLGQGLEFLIYFQGNSAPDKSGLPSDRFSAERTGGSVSTLTIQRTQQEDSAVYLCASSWKLGRRGPYEQYFGPGTRLTVT.

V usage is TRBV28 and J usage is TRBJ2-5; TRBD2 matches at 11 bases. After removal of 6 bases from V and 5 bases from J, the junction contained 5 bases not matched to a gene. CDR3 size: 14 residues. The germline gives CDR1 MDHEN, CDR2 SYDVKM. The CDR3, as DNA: TGTGCCAGCAGCCATAGCGGGAGGGGGGAGACCCAGTACTTC. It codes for CASSHSGRGETQYF. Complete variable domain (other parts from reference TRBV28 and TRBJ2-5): DVKVTQSSRYLVKRTGEKVFLECVQDMDHENMFWYRQDPGLGLRLIYFSYDVKMKEKGDIPEGYSVSREKKERFSLILESASTNQTSMYLCASSHSGRGETQYFGPGTRLLVL.

CDR3: CASSLAGKGIGGYTF. For the CDR3, the DNA is TGCGCCAGCAGCTTGGCCGGAAAGGGTATTGGTGGCTACACCTTC. V usage is TRBV5-1 and J usage is TRBJ1-2; D ambiguous. The CDR3 runs 15 residues. V lost 0 bases to trimming and J lost 7 bases, with 16 bases between them. The germline CDR1 and CDR2 sequences are SGHRS and YFSETQ.

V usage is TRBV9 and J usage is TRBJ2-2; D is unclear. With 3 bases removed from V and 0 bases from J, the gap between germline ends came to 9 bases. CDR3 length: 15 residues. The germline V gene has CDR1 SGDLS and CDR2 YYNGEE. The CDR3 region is CASSEVVANTGELFF. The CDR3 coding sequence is TGTGCCAGCAGCGAAGTAGTGGCGAACACCGGGGAGCTGTTTTTT.

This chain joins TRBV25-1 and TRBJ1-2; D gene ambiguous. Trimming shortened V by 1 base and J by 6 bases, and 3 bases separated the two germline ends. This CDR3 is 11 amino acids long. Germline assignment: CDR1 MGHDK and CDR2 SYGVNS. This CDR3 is CASSELHGYTF. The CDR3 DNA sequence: TGTGCCAGCAGTGAATTACATGGCTACACCTTC.

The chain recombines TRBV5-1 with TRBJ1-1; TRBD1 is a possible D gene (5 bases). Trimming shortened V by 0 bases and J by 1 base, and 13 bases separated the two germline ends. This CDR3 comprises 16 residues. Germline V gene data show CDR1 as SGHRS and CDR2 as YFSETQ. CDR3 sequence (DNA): TGCGCCAGCAGCTTGGCGGTGGGCGGGGGGAACACTGAAGCTTTCTTT. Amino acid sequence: CASSLAVGGGNTEAFF.

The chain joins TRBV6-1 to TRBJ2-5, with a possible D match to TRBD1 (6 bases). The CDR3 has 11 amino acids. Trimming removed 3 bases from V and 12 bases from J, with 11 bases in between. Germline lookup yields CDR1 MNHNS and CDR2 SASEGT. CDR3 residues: CASSDRGPEYF. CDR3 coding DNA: TGTGCCAGCAGTGACAGGGGACCTGAGTACTTC.

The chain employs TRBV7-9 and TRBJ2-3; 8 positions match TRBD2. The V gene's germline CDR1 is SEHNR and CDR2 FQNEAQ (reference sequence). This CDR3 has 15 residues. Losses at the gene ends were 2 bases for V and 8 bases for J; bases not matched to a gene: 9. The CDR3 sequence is CASSLSGSPRGTQYF. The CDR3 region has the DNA TGTGCCAGCAGCTTAAGCGGGAGTCCCAGAGGTACGCAGTATTTT.

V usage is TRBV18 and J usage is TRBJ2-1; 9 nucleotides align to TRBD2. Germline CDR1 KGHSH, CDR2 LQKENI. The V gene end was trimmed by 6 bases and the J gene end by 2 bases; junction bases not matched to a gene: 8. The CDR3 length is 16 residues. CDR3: CASSATSGGAYNEQFF. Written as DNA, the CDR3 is TGTGCCAGCTCGGCGACTAGCGGAGGGGCCTACAATGAGCAGTTCTTC.

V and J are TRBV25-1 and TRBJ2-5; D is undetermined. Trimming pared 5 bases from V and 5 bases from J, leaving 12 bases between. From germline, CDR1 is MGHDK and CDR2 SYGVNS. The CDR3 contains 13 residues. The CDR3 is CASSNPGLETQYF. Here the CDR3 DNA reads TGTGCCAGCAGTAATCCAGGATTGGAGACCCAGTACTTC. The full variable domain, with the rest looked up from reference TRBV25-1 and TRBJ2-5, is EADIYQTPRYLVIGTGKKITLECSQTMGHDKMYWYQQDPGMELHLIHYSYGVNSTEKGDLSSESTVSRIRTEHFPLTLESARPSHTSQYLCASSNPGLETQYFGPGTRLLVL.

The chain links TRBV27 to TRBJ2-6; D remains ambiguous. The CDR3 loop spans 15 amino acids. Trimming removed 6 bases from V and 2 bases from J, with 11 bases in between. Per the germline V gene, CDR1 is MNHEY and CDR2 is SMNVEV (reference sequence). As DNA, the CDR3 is TGTGCCAGCAGGCTCAGCAGGACTGGGGCCAACGTCCTGACTTTC. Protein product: CASRLSRTGANVLTF.

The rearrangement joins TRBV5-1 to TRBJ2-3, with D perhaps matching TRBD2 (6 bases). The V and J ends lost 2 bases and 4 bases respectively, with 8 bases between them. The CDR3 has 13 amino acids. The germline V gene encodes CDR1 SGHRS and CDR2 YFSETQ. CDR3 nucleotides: TGCGCCAGCAGCTTCGGGACTCCAGATACGCAGTATTTT. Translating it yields CASSFGTPDTQYF.

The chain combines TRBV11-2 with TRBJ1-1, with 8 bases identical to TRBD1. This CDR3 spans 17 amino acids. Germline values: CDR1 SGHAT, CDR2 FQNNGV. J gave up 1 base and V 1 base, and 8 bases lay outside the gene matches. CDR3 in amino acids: CASSLVRAGGRNTEAFF. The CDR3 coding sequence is TGTGCCAGCAGCTTAGTCAGGGCAGGGGGCAGGAACACTGAAGCTTTCTTT. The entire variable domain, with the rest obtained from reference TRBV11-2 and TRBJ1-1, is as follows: EAGVAQSPRYKIIEKRQSVAFWCNPISGHATLYWYQQILGQGPKLLIQFQNNGVVDDSQLPKDRFSAERLKGVDSTLKIQPAKLEDSAVYLCASSLVRAGGRNTEAFFGQGTRLTVV.

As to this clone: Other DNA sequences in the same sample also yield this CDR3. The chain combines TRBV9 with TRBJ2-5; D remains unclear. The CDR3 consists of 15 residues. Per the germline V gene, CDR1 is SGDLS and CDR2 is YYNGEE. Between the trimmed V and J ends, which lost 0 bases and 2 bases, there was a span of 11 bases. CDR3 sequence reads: CASSVAWGGQETQYF. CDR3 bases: TGTGCCAGCAGCGTAGCTTGGGGTGGGCAAGAGACCCAGTACTTC.

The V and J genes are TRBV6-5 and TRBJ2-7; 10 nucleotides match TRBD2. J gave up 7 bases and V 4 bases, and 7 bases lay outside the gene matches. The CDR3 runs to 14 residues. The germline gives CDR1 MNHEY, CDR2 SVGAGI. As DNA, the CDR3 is TGTGCCAGCAGTTTACTCCAACTAGCGGGGGAGCAGTACTTC. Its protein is CASSLLQLAGEQYF.

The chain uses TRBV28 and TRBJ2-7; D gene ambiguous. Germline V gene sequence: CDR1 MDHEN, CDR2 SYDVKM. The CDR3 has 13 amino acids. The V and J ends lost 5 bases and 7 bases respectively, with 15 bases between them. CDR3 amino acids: CASSVILLGEQYF. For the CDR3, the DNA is TGTGCCAGCAGTGTTATACTCCTTGGGGAGCAGTACTTC.

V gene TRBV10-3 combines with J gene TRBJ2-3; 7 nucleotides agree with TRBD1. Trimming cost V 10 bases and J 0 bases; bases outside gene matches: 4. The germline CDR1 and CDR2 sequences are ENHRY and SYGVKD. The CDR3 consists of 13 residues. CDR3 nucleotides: TGTGCCACCGAGACAGGGAGCACAGATACGCAGTATTTT. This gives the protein CATETGSTDTQYF.

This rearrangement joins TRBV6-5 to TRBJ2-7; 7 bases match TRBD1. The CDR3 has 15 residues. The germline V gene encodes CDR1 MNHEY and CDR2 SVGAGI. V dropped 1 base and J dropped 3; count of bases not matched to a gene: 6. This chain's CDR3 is CASSYYTGANYEQYF. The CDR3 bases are TGTGCCAGCAGTTACTATACAGGGGCGAACTACGAGCAGTACTTC.

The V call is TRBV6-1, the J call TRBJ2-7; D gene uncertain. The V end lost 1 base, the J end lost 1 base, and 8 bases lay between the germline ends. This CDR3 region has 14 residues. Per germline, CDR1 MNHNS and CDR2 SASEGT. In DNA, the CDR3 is TGTGCCAGCAGTGAAGTCGCTCCATCCTACGAGCAGTACTTC. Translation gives CASSEVAPSYEQYF.